What follows are 28 T cell receptor beta chains derived from one specimen sequenced in a study of T-cell reconstitution after alpha-beta-depleted transplantation in children. The TCRbeta library incorporated unique molecular identifiers. A single record per CDR3 protein comes from TCRdb applying MiXCR to the PCR reads. This sample has around 420,000 distinct CDR3 sequences; 15% to 20% occur once, and the top ten carry around 28%. The sample in question was PBMCs, mostly from graft donor cells, obtained 360 days after TCRalphabeta/CD19-depleted stem cell transplant. The receptors were gathered from a boy in the first two years of life who had a stem cell transplant for Wiskott-Aldrich syndrome, so the T cells may come from the graft donor.

This clonotype was seen a handful of times. This rearrangement joins TRBV13 to TRBJ2-7, with a tentative D call TRBD2 (5 bases). V was trimmed by 1 base and J by 3 bases, leaving 13 bases between them. The CDR3 runs 15 residues. The germline V gene encodes CDR1 PRHDT and CDR2 FYEKMQ (reference sequence). The CDR3 nucleotides are TGTGCCAGCAGCTTAGATTCGGGCGGGTACTACGAGCAGTACTTC. The encoded protein is CASSLDSGGYYEQYF. Drawing the rest from reference TRBV13 and TRBJ2-7, the complete variable domain is AAGVIQSPRHLIKEKRETATLKCYPIPRHDTVYWYQQGPGQDPQFLISFYEKMQSDKGSIPDRFSAQQFSDYHSELNMSSLELGDSALYFCASSLDSGGYYEQYFGPGTRLTVT.

This clonotype was seen only a few times. J is TRBJ1-4 and V is TRBV7-9, with a weak D call TRBD1 (5 bases). The CDR3 has 13 residues. Trimming removed 3 bases from V and 7 bases from J, with 9 bases in between. Germline V CDR1 and CDR2: SEHNR, FQNEAQ (reference sequence). The CDR3 DNA follows: TGTGCCAGCAGCTTCCGGGACGTTGAAAAACTGTTTTTT. It encodes CASSFRDVEKLFF.

The V call is TRBV10-3, the J call TRBJ1-2; 8 bases are shared with TRBD1. The germline CDR1 and CDR2 sequences are ENHRY and SYGVKD. V gave up 4 bases and J gave up 6 bases; unmatched junction bases: 10. CDR3 size: 15 residues. The CDR3 nucleotides read TGTGCCATCAGTGCCCTTCCAGGGGGCGCAGATGGCTACACCTTC. Its protein product is CAISALPGGADGYTF.

This chain uses TRBV5-1 with TRBJ2-3; the match to TRBD2 covers 8 bases. Trimming removed 3 bases from V and 4 bases from J; junction bases left unmatched: 7. The CDR3 is 15 amino acids. From germline, CDR1 is SGHRS and CDR2 YFSETQ. CDR3 DNA: TGCGCCAGCAGCTCGGGACTAGTGATCTCAGATACGCAGTATTTT. This gives the protein CASSSGLVISDTQYF.

This clonotype has a handful of counts. The chain has TRBV29-1 and TRBJ1-1; tentatively, D is TRBD1 (5 bases). The germline CDR1 and CDR2 sequences are SQVTM and ANQGSEA. V was pared by 6 bases and J by 7 bases, with 9 bases between. The CDR3 contains 10 residues. The CDR3, as DNA: TGCAGCGTGGGGCCGGGTGAAGCTTTCTTT. Translation: CSVGPGEAFF.

This clonotype has only a few counts. V is TRBV5-1 and J is TRBJ2-1, with a tentative D call TRBD2 (6 bases). The CDR3 extends over 15 amino acids. With 9 bases removed from V and 0 bases from J, the gap between germline ends came to 16 bases. Germline lookup yields CDR1 SGHRS and CDR2 YFSETQ. CDR3 in DNA: TGCGCCACCACCGCCGGGGGTCTCTCCTACAATGAGCAGTTCTTC. It translates to CATTAGGLSYNEQFF.

The chain recombines TRBV4-1 with TRBJ2-3; maybe TRBD2 (5 bases). CDR3 length: 13 amino acids. V gave up 0 bases and J gave up 8 bases, with 9 bases separating them. CDR1 MGHRA and CDR2 YSYEKL come from the germline V gene. CDR3 bases: TGCGCCAGCAGCCAAGACAGGCGGGTTACGCAGTATTTT. It codes for CASSQDRRVTQYF.

The chain joins TRBV7-9 to TRBJ2-5; D unclear. Germline lookup yields CDR1 SEHNR and CDR2 FQNEAQ (reference sequence). V lost 4 bases and J 0 bases, leaving 15 bases between the germline ends. The CDR3 runs 16 residues. CDR3 DNA: TGTGCCAGCAGCTGGCCCCGGACCTCGTACCAAGAGACCCAGTACTTC. Translating it yields CASSWPRTSYQETQYF.

This chain uses TRBV2 with TRBJ2-2; possibly TRBD2 for D (5 bases). V was cut by 4 bases and J by 7 bases, with 22 bases left in between. The CDR3 runs 17 residues. Germline CDR1 and CDR2: SNHLY and FYNNEI. The CDR3 region has the DNA TGTGCCAGCAGTGCCAATTCACAGCCCGGGAACGGCGGGGAGCTGTTTTTT. Translation gives CASSANSQPGNGGELFF.

This chain joins TRBV24-1 and TRBJ1-1; D might be TRBD1 (6 bases). The V gene lost 1 base and the J gene lost 5 bases, with 19 bases spanning the gap. The CDR3 spans 17 residues. Per germline, CDR1 KGHDR and CDR2 SFDVKD. CDR3 nucleotides: TGTGCCACCAGTGATTTTCGGAGCAGGGGCCCGGGGACTGAAGCTTTCTTT. This encodes CATSDFRSRGPGTEAFF.

This clonotype has more than one count but fewer than ten. V usage is TRBV5-5 and J usage is TRBJ1-1; possibly TRBD1 for D (6 bases). This CDR3 spans 14 amino acids. CDR1 SGHKS and CDR2 YYEKEE come from the germline V gene (reference sequence). Trimming shortened V by 6 bases and J by 2 bases, and 14 bases separated the two germline ends. In DNA, the CDR3 is TGTGCCAGCACCCAGGGGACGGCTAACACTGAAGCTTTCTTT. Encoded protein: CASTQGTANTEAFF.

This clonotype was counted only a few times. The V and J genes are TRBV7-2 and TRBJ1-5; perhaps TRBD1 as D (5 bases). The CDR3 totals 15 residues. Germline CDR1 is SGHTA and CDR2 is FQGNSA. The V end was cut by 6 bases, the J end by 4 bases, with 16 bases between. The CDR3 sequence: CASSFQGGGNQPQHF. The CDR3, as DNA: TGTGCCAGCAGTTTTCAGGGCGGGGGAAATCAGCCCCAGCATTTT.

The chain recombines TRBV3-1 with TRBJ2-3; D is unclear. Germline V gene sequence: CDR1 LGHDT, CDR2 YNNKEL (reference sequence). The CDR3 totals 20 residues. Trimming pared 6 bases from V and 2 bases from J, leaving 30 bases between. The CDR3 DNA reads as TGTGCCAGCAGAAACGCCCCCCCGTGGGTGTTGCCGGCGGTCACAGATACGCAGTATTTT. Residues: CASRNAPPWVLPAVTDTQYF.

The chain links TRBV2 to TRBJ2-1; D is perhaps TRBD2 (6 bases). V lost 4 bases and J 2 bases, leaving 12 bases between the germline ends. The CDR3 is made up of 15 amino acids. From germline, CDR1 is SNHLY and CDR2 FYNNEI. DNA for the CDR3: TGTGCCAGCAGTGGTTCTAGCGTCCCCTACAATGAGCAGTTCTTC. Protein: CASSGSSVPYNEQFF.

This clonotype was seen more than once but under ten times. This chain's CDR3 is CASGGTRSSYEQYF. The CDR3 DNA reads as TGTGCCAGCGGCGGGACAAGGTCTTCCTACGAGCAGTACTTC. The V call is TRBV7-2, the J call TRBJ2-7; D tentatively fits TRBD1 or TRBD2 (6 bases each). CDR1 is SGHTA, CDR2 FQGNSA, per germline. CDR3 length: 14 residues. V lost 8 bases to trimming and J lost 1 base, with 15 bases between them.

This clonotype was seen only a few times. V is TRBV6-5 and J is TRBJ2-5, with D unresolved. This CDR3 region has 14 residues. V was pared by 0 bases and J by 4 bases, with 9 bases between. Germline V gene data show CDR1 as MNHEY and CDR2 as SVGAGI. For the CDR3, the DNA is TGTGCCAGCAGTTACTCGTCCGGGTCAGAGACCCAGTACTTC. Translation: CASSYSSGSETQYF.

The chain is built from TRBV6-1 and TRBJ2-5, with 11 bases identical to TRBD2. The CDR3 loop spans 15 amino acids. Germline CDR1 reads MNHNS; CDR2 reads SASEGT. J lost 1 base, V lost 5 bases, and 3 bases had no gene match. The CDR3 DNA follows: TGTGCCAGCAGTATTAGCGGGGGGGTCCAAGAGACCCAGTACTTC. Amino acid sequence: CASSISGGVQETQYF.

The chain couples TRBV10-3 to TRBJ2-3; tentatively, D is TRBD1 or TRBD2 (5 bases each). The CDR3 extends over 17 amino acids. V gave up 6 bases and J gave up 3 bases, with 22 bases separating them. Germline V gene lookup returns CDR1 ENHRY and CDR2 SYGVKD. The CDR3 sequence is CAISAAPLRGPTDTQYF. Here the CDR3 DNA reads TGTGCCATCAGCGCGGCCCCTCTGAGGGGTCCAACAGATACGCAGTATTTT.

The rearrangement joins TRBV6-5 to TRBJ2-5, with no clear D. V was cut by 0 bases and J by 0 bases, with 8 bases left in between. CDR3 length: 15 residues. Germline V gene data show CDR1 as MNHEY and CDR2 as SVGAGI. The CDR3 here is CASSYSGSHQETQYF. The CDR3 nucleotides are TGTGCCAGCAGTTACTCCGGCAGCCACCAAGAGACCCAGTACTTC.

This clonotype was detected a few times. The chain joins TRBV25-1 to TRBJ1-1; 9 bases are shared with TRBD1. CDR3 length: 15 residues. V dropped 7 bases and J dropped 4; count of bases not matched to a gene: 10. CDR1 and CDR2 (germline): MGHDK, SYGVNS. This CDR3 is CASKGQGGGSTEAFF. CDR3 coding DNA: TGTGCCAGCAAGGGACAGGGCGGCGGAAGCACTGAAGCTTTCTTT.

This clonotype was found a few times. The V call is TRBV7-2, the J call TRBJ2-7; 9 nucleotides line up with TRBD2. V gave up 8 bases and J gave up 0 bases; unmatched junction bases: 2. This CDR3 region has 13 residues. CDR1 is SGHTA, CDR2 FQGNSA, per germline. Here the CDR3 DNA reads TGTGCCAGCGGTAGCGGGAGCTCCTACGAGCAGTACTTC. Translating gives CASGSGSSYEQYF.

This clonotype has only a few counts. This chain's CDR3 is CASSWGTSSYNEQFF. In nucleotides, the CDR3 is TGTGCCAGCAGCTGGGGCACGAGCTCCTACAATGAGCAGTTCTTC. The chain employs TRBV7-8 and TRBJ2-1; D might be TRBD1 (5 bases). Trimming took off 4 bases at V and 0 bases at J, with 10 bases between the two ends. There are 15 residues in the CDR3. Germline V CDR1 and CDR2: SGHVS, FQNEAQ.

The chain employs TRBV10-3 and TRBJ2-2, with D perhaps TRBD1 (5 bases). Per germline, CDR1 ENHRY and CDR2 SYGVKD. CDR3 length: 15 amino acids. V was shortened by 0 bases and J by 7 bases, with 12 bases between the two germline ends. The CDR3 reads CAISESKSGNGELFF. The CDR3 region has the DNA TGTGCCATCAGTGAGTCGAAATCAGGGAACGGGGAGCTGTTTTTT.

The V gene is TRBV5-1, the J gene TRBJ2-1; the match to TRBD2 covers 8 bases. Germline-derived CDR1 and CDR2 are SGHRS and YFSETQ. V gave up 0 bases and J gave up 5 bases; unmatched junction bases: 4. This CDR3 is 15 amino acids long. CDR3 sequence reads: CASSLARGGDNEQFF. In DNA, the CDR3 is TGCGCCAGCAGCTTGGCCCGGGGGGGGGACAATGAGCAGTTCTTC.

This clonotype was seen a few times. V gene TRBV7-8 combines with J gene TRBJ2-7; TRBD1 matches 8 bases. Per the germline V gene, CDR1 is SGHVS and CDR2 is FQNEAQ. The CDR3 has 14 amino acids. After removal of 4 bases from V and 3 bases from J, the junction contained 5 bases not matched to a gene. The CDR3 nucleotides are TGTGCCAGCAGCTCCCGGGACAGGCACTACGAGCAGTACTTC. It specifies CASSSRDRHYEQYF.

This clonotype was recorded at least ten times. The V gene is TRBV12-3 or TRBV12-4, the J gene TRBJ2-3; D is undetermined. Trimming shortened V by 0 bases and J by 7 bases, and 5 bases separated the two germline ends. The CDR3 has 12 amino acids. CDR3 coding DNA: TGTGCCAGCAGTTTAGCGGCACATACGCAGTATTTT. Encoded protein: CASSLAAHTQYF.

This chain links TRBV28 with TRBJ2-1; the D call may be TRBD1 or TRBD2 (6 bases each). Germline V lookup: CDR1 MDHEN, CDR2 SYDVKM. The CDR3 is 17 amino acids. Trimming pared 5 bases from V and 0 bases from J, leaving 17 bases between. The CDR3 DNA is TGTGCCAGCAGTACATCCTTGGGGGGCCTCTCCTACAATGAGCAGTTCTTC. Translation: CASSTSLGGLSYNEQFF. The variable domain in full, completed from reference TRBV28 and TRBJ2-1, reads DVKVTQSSRYLVKRTGEKVFLECVQDMDHENMFWYRQDPGLGLRLIYFSYDVKMKEKGDIPEGYSVSREKKERFSLILESASTNQTSMYLCASSTSLGGLSYNEQFFGPGTRLTVL.

The chain links TRBV5-6 to TRBJ1-1; D uncertain. The germline V and J ends were trimmed by 0 bases and 10 bases, with 13 bases remaining between them. This CDR3 contains 13 residues. Germline lookup yields CDR1 SGHDT and CDR2 YYEEEE. The CDR3 sequence: CASSLGSGYVAFF. The CDR3 DNA is TGTGCCAGCAGCTTGGGGTCGGGCTATGTAGCTTTCTTT.